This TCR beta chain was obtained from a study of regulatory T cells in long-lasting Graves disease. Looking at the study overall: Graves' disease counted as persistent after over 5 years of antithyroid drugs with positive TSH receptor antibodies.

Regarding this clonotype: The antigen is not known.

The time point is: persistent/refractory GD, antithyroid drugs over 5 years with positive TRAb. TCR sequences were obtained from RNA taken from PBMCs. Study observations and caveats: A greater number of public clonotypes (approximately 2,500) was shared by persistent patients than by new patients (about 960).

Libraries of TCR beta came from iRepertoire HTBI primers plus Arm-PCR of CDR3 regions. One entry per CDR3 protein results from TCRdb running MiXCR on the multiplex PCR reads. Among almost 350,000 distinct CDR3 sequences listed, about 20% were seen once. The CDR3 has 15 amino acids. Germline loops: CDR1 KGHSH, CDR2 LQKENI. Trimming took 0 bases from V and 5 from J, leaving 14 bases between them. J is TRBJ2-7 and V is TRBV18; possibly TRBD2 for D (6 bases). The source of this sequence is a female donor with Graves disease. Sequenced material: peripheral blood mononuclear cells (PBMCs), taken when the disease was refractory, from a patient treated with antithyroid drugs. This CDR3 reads CASSPPETSFNEQYF. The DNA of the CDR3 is TGTGCCAGCTCACCACCCGAGACTAGTTTTAACGAGCAGTACTTC.